The entry below describes one TCR beta chain. Its antigen remains unidentified. These data are taken from a study of OX40 agonist ivuxolimab in advanced cancers. At the level of the study: As their treatment, patients were administered ivuxolimab, an agonistic anti-OX40 (CD134) antibody. Patients in dose escalation had liver, melanoma, kidney or head and neck cancers. Study-wide results and limits: Dosing at 0.1 to 3.0 mg/kg was accompanied by clonal expansion of CD4+ and CD8+ blood T cells by week 6.

The V and J ends lost 2 bases and 2 bases, in that order; junction bases with no gene match: 5. The CDR3 is 15 residues long. Germline V gene data show CDR1 as MNHEY and CDR2 as SVGAGI. Clones were sequenced by immunoSEQ multiplex PCR, and TCRdb holds only the in-frame ones, with some missing. Of 73,000 or so clones listed, about 90% were seen once; the top ten hold 0.44%. The clonotype originates from an adult with an advanced solid tumor such as melanoma, head and neck, liver or kidney cancer. The specimen was CD4+ or CD8+ T cells sorted from blood, collected in a trial of the OX40 agonist ivuxolimab. The gene calls are TRBV6-5 and TRBJ1-2, with 7 bases lining up with TRBD1. Here the CDR3 reads CASSYQGGKNYGYTF. For the CDR3, the DNA is TGTGCCAGCAGTTACCAAGGGGGCAAGAACTATGGCTACACCTTC.